This TCR beta chain is drawn from a study of blood T cell repertoires in COVID-19. Study-wide background: Sites in the United States, Italy and Spain provided acute and convalescent COVID-19 samples.

Generated by immunoSEQ multiplex PCR, the TCRdb table keeps only in-frame clones and is missing some. The table lists approximately 280,000 clones, around nine tenths of them singletons, with about 6% in the top ten. The CDR3 spans 13 residues. Germline-derived CDR1 and CDR2 are SQVTM and ANQGSEA. The V segment lost 8 bases and the J segment 5 bases; nucleotides outside the gene matches: 5. This clone was seen only once. The origin of this receptor is a woman in her thirties or forties who had recovered from COVID-19. V and J are TRBV29-1 and TRBJ2-5; TRBD2 agrees at 13 bases. The sequenced sample consisted of PBMCs or T cells enriched from blood (not recorded which). CDR3 nucleotide sequence: TGCAGCTCCAAACTAGCGGGAGGGGAGACCCAGTACTTC. Translated: CSSKLAGGETQYF. Combining the CDR3 with reference TRBV29-1 and TRBJ2-5 gives the whole variable domain SAVISQKPSRDICQRGTSLTIQCQVDSQVTMMFWYRQQPGQSLTLIATANQGSEATYESGFVIDKFPISRPNLTFSTLTVSNMSPEDSSIYLCSSKLAGGETQYFGPGTRLLVL.